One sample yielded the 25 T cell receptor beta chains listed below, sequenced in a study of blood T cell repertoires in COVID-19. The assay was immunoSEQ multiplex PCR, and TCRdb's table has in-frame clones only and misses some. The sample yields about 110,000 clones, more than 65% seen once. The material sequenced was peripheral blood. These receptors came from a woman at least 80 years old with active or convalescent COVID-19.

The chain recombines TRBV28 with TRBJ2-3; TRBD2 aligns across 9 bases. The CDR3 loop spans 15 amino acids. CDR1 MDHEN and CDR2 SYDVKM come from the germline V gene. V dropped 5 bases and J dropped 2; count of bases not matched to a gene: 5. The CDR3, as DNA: TGTGCCAGCAGTATACTAGCGGGCTCCACAGATACGCAGTATTTT. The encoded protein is CASSILAGSTDTQYF.

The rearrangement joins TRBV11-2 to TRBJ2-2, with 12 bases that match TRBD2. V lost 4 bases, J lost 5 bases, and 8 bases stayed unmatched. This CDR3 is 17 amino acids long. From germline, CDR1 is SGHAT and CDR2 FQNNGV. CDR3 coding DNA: TGTGCCAGCAGCTCAAGACTAGCGGGAGTAGGGACCGGGGAGCTGTTTTTT. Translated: CASSSRLAGVGTGELFF.

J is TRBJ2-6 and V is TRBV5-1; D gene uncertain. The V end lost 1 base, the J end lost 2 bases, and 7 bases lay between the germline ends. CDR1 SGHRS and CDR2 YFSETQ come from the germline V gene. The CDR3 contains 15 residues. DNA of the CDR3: TGCGCCAGCAGCTTGACAGTCCCTGGGGCCAACGTCCTGACTTTC. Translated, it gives CASSLTVPGANVLTF.

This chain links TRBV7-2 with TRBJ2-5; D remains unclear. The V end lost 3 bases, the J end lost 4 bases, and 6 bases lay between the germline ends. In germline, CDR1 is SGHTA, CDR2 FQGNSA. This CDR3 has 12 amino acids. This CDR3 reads CASSFSRETQYF. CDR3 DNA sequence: TGTGCCAGCAGCTTCTCCCGAGAGACCCAGTACTTC.

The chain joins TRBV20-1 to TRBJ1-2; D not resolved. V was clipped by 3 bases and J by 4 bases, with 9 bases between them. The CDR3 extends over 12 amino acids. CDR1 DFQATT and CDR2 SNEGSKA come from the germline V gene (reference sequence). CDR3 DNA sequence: TGCAGTGCTAGTGTTCCAGGCTATGGCTACACCTTC. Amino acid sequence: CSASVPGYGYTF.

CDR3 protein: CASSRRGYSYEQYF. CDR3 bases: TGTGCCAGTAGTAGACGGGGTTACTCCTACGAGCAGTACTTC. The V call is TRBV19, the J call TRBJ2-7; tentative D call: TRBD2 (5 bases). The CDR3 is made up of 14 amino acids. Trimming left V 4 bases short and J 0 bases short, with 10 bases between. Germline V gene lookup returns CDR1 LNHDA and CDR2 SQIVND (reference sequence).

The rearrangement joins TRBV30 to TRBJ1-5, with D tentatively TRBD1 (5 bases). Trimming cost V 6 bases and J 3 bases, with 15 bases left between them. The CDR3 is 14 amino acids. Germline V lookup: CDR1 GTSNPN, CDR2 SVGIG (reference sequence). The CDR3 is CACMAGGANQPQHF. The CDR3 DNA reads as TGTGCCTGCATGGCGGGGGGTGCCAATCAGCCCCAGCATTTT.

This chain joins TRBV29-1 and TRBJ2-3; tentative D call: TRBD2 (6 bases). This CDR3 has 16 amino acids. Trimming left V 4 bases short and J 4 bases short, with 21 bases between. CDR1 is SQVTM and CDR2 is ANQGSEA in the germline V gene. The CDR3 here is CSVVRGNLLGADTQYF. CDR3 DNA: TGCAGCGTTGTGCGCGGGAACCTACTAGGCGCAGATACGCAGTATTTT.

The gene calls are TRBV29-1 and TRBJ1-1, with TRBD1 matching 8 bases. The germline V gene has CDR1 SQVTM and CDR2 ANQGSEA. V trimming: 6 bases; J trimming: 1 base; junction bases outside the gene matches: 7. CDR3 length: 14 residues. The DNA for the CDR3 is TGCAGCGTCGCTGGGACAGGCCAGAACACTGAAGCTTTCTTT. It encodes CSVAGTGQNTEAFF.

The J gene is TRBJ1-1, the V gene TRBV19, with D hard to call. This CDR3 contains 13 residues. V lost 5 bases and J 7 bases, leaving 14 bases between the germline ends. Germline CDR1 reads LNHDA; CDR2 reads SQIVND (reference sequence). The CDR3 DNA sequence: TGTGCCAGTAGTCCTAGCGGGAGACGTGAAGCTTTCTTT. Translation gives CASSPSGRREAFF.

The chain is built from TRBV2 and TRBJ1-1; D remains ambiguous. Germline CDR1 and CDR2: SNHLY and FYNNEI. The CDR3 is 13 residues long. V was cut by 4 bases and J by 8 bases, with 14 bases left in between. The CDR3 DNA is TGTGCCAGCAGTGCTAGGCCTAGCGGGGAAGCTTTCTTT. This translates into CASSARPSGEAFF. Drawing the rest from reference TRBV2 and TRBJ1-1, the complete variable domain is EPEVTQTPSHQVTQMGQEVILRCVPISNHLYFYWYRQILGQKVEFLVSFYNNEISEKSEIFDDQFSVERPDGSNFTLKIRSTKLEDSAMYFCASSARPSGEAFFGQGTRLTVV.

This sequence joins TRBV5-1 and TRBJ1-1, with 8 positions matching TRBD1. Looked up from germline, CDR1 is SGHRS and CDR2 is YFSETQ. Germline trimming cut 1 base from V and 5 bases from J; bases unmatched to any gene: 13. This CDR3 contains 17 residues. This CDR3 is CASSLPGGAAVTTEAFF. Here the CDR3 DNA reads TGCGCCAGCAGCTTGCCAGGGGGCGCGGCGGTTACTACTGAAGCTTTCTTT. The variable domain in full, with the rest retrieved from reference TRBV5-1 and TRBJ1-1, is KAGVTQTPRYLIKTRGQQVTLSCSPISGHRSVSWYQQTPGQGLQFLFEYFSETQRNKGNFPGRFSGRQFSNSRSEMNVSTLELGDSALYLCASSLPGGAAVTTEAFFGQGTRLTVV.

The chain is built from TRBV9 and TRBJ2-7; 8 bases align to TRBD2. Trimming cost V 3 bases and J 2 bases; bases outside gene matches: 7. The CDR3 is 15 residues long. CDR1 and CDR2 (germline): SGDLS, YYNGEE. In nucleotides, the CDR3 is TGTGCCAGCAGCGAGGGTACTAGCGGAACCTACGAGCAGTACTTC. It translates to CASSEGTSGTYEQYF.

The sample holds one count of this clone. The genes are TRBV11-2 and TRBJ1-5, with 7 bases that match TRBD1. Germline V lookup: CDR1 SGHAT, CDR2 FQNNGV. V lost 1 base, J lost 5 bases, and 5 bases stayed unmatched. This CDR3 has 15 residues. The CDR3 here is CASSLGGGAYQPQHF. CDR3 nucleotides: TGTGCCAGCAGCTTAGGAGGGGGCGCCTATCAGCCCCAGCATTTT.

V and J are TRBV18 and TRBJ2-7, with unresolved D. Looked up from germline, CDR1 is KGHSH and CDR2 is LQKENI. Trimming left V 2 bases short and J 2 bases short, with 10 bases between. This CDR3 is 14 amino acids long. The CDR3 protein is CASSPSVETYEQYF. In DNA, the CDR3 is TGTGCCAGCTCACCATCCGTTGAGACCTACGAGCAGTACTTC.

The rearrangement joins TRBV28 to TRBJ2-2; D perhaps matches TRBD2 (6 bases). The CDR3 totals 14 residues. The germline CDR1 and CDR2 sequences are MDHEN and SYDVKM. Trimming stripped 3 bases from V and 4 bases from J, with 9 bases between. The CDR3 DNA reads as TGTGCCAGCAGTTTTGCGGGACCCACCGGGGAGCTGTTTTTT. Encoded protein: CASSFAGPTGELFF.

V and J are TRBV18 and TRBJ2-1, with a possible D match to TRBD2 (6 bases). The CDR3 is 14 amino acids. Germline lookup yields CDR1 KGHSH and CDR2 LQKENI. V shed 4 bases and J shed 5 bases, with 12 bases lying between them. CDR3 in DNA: TGTGCCAGCTCACGACGGGACTTAGACAATGAGCAGTTCTTC. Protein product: CASSRRDLDNEQFF. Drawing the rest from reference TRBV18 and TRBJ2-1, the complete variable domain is NAGVMQNPRHLVRRRGQEARLRCSPMKGHSHVYWYRQLPEEGLKFMVYLQKENIIDESGMPKERFSAEFPKEGPSILRIQQVVRGDSAAYFCASSRRDLDNEQFFGPGTRLTVL.

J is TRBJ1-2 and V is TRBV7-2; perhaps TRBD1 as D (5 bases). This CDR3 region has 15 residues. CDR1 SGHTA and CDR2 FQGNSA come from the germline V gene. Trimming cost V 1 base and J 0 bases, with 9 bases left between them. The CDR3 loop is CASSLGQNANYGYTF. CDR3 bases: TGTGCCAGCAGCTTAGGACAGAATGCTAACTATGGCTACACCTTC. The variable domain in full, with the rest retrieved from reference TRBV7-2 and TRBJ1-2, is GAGVSQSPSNKVTEKGKDVELRCDPISGHTALYWYRQSLGQGLEFLIYFQGNSAPDKSGLPSDRFSAERTGGSVSTLTIQRTQQEDSAVYLCASSLGQNANYGYTFGSGTRLTVV.

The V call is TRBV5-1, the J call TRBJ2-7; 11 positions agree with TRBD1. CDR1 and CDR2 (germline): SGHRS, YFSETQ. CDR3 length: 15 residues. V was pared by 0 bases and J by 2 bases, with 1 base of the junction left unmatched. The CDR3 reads CASSLADRGPYEQYF. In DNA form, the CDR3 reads TGCGCCAGCAGCTTGGCGGACAGGGGGCCCTACGAGCAGTACTTC.

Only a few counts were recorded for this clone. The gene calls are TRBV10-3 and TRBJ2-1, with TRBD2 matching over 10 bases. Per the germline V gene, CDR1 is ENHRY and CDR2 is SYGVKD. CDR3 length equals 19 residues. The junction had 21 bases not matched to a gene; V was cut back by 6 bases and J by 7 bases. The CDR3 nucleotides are TGTGCCATCAGCCAACCCGGGGGGTGGTCAGCGGGAGGGCAAAATGAGCAGTTCTTC. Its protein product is CAISQPGGWSAGGQNEQFF.

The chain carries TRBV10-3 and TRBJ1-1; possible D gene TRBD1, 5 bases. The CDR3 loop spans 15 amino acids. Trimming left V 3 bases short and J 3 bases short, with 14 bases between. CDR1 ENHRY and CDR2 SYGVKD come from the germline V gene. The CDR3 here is CAISDGQGLDTEAFF. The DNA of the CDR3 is TGTGCCATCAGTGACGGGCAGGGTTTGGACACTGAAGCTTTCTTT.

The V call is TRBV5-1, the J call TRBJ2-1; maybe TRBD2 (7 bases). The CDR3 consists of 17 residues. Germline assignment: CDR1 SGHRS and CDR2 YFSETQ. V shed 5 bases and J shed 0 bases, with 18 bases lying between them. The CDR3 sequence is CASRGGLQPSSYNEQFF. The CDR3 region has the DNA TGCGCCAGCAGGGGGGGGCTACAACCGAGCTCCTACAATGAGCAGTTCTTC.

CDR3 nucleotide sequence: TGTGCCAGCAGCTCCGGTGGGGGGTTCTACGAGCAGTACTTC. This sequence encodes CASSSGGGFYEQYF. The chain couples TRBV5-6 to TRBJ2-7; tentative D call: TRBD2 (6 bases). Germline lookup yields CDR1 SGHDT and CDR2 YYEEEE. V was trimmed by 3 bases and J by 3 bases, leaving 13 bases between them. The CDR3 covers 14 residues.

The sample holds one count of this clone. CDR3 loop: CASSYIGAGRGGEQFF. In nucleotides, the CDR3 is TGTGCCAGCAGTTATATAGGGGCCGGTCGGGGGGGTGAGCAGTTCTTC. The V gene is TRBV2, the J gene TRBJ2-1, with 8 bases lining up with TRBD2. The CDR3 is made up of 16 amino acids. Trimming at V came to 5 bases and at J to 9 bases, leaving 15 bases not matched to a gene. Germline assignment: CDR1 SNHLY and CDR2 FYNNEI.

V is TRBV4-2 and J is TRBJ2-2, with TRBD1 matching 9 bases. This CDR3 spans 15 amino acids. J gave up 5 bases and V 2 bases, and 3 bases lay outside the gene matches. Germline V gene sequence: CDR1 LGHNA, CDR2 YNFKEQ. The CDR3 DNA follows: TGTGCCAGCAGCCAACCTGGGACAGGGACCGGGGAGCTGTTTTTT. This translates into CASSQPGTGTGELFF.